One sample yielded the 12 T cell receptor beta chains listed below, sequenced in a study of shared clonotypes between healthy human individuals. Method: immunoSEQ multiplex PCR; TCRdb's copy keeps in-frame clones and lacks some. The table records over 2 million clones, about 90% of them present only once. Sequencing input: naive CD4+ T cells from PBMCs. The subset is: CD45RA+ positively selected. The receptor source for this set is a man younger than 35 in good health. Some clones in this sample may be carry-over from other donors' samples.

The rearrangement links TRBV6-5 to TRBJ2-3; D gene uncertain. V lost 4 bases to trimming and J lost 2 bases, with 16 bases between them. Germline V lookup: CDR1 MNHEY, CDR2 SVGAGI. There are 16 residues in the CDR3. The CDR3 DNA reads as TGTGCCAGCAGTTCCCCCCGGAGCGCGGTCACAGATACGCAGTATTTT. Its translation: CASSSPRSAVTDTQYF.

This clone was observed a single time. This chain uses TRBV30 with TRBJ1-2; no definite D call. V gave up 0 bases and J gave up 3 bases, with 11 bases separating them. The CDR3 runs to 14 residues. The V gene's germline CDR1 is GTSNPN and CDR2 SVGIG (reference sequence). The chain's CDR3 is CAWSVGSSYYGYTF. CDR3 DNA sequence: TGTGCCTGGAGTGTAGGAAGCTCATACTATGGCTACACCTTC.

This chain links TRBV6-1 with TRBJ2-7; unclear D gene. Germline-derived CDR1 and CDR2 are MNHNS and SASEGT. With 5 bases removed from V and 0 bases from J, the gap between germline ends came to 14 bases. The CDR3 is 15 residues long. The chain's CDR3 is CASSPGPVSSYEQYF. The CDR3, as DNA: TGTGCCAGCAGTCCCGGACCCGTGAGCTCCTACGAGCAGTACTTC.

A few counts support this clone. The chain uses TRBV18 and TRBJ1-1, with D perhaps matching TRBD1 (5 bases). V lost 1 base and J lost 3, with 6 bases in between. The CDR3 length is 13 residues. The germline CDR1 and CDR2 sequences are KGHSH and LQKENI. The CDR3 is CASSPLRDTEAFF. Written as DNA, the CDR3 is TGTGCCAGCTCACCACTCAGGGACACTGAAGCTTTCTTT.

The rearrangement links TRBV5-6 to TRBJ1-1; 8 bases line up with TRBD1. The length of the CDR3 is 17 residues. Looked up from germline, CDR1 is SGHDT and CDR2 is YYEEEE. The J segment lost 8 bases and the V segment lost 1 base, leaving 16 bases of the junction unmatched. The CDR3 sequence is CASSLRTGSPLTSEAFF. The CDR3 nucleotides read TGTGCCAGCAGCTTGAGGACAGGGAGTCCCCTTACTTCCGAAGCTTTCTTT.

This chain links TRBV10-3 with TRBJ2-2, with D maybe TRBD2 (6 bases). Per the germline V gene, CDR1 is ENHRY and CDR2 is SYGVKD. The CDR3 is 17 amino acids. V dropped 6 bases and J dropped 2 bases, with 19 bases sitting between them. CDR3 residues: CAIRIGRTDENTGELFF. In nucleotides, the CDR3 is TGTGCCATCAGGATTGGGAGGACGGACGAAAACACCGGGGAGCTGTTTTTT.

The chain's CDR3 is CASSQYSGSKSYNEQFF. In DNA, the CDR3 is TGCGCCAGCAGCCAATATAGCGGGAGTAAGTCCTACAATGAGCAGTTCTTC. This rearrangement joins TRBV4-3 to TRBJ2-1; 9 bases align to TRBD2. The length of the CDR3 is 17 residues. The trim removed 2 bases at V and 1 base at J, leaving 6 bases unmatched. From germline, CDR1 is LGHNA and CDR2 YSLEER.

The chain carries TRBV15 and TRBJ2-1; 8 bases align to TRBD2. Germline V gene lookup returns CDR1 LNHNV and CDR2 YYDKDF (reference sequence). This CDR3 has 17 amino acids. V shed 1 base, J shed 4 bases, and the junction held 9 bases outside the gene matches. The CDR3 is CATSRVPSGTRYNEQFF. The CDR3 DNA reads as TGTGCCACCAGCAGAGTCCCCAGCGGGACTAGGTACAATGAGCAGTTCTTC.

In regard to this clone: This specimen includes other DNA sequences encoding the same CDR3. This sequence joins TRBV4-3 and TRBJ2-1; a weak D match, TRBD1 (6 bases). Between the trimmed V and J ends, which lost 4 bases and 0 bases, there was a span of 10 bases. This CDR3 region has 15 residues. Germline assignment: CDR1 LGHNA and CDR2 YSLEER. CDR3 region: CASSRQGSSYNEQFF. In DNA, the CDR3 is TGCGCCAGCAGCCGCCAGGGGAGCTCCTACAATGAGCAGTTCTTC.

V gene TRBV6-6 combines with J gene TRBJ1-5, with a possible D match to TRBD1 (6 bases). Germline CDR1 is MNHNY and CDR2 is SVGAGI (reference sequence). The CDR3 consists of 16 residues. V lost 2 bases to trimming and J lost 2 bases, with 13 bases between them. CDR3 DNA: TGTGCCAGCAGTTACGGGGGGGGGCAGGGCAATCAGCCCCAGCATTTT. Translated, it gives CASSYGGGQGNQPQHF.

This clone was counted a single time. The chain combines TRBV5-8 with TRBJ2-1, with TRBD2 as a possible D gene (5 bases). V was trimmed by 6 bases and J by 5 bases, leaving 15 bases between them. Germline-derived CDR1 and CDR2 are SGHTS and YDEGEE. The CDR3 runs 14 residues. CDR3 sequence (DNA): TGTGCCAGCAACAGAGGGTTGGTCCACAATGAGCAGTTCTTC. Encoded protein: CASNRGLVHNEQFF. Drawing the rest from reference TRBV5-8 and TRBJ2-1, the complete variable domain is EAGVTQSPTHLIKTRGQQATLRCSPISGHTSVYWYQQALGLGLQFLLWYDEGEERNRGNFPPRFSGRQFPNYSSELNVNALELEDSALYLCASNRGLVHNEQFFGPGTRLTVL.

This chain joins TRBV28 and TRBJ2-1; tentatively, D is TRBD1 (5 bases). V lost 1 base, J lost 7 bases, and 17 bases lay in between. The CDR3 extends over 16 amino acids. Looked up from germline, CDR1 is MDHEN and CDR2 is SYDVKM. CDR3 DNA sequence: TGTGCCAGCAGTTTATTAGGTAGGGGAAAGGGGAATGAGCAGTTCTTC. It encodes CASSLLGRGKGNEQFF.